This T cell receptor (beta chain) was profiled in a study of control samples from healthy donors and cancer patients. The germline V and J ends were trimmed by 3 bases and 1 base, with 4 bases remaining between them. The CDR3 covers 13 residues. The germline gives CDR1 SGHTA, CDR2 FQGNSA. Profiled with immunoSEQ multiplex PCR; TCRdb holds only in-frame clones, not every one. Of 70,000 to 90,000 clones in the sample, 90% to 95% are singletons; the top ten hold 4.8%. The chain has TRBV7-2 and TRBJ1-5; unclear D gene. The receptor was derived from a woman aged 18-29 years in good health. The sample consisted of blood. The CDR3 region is CASSFDSNQPQHF. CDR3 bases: TGTGCCAGCAGCTTTGACAGCAATCAGCCCCAGCATTTT.